What follows are 3 T cell receptor beta chains derived from one specimen sequenced in a study of T cells in Graves' hyperthyroidism and ophthalmopathy. TCR beta CDR3 regions were amplified from RNA transcripts. A first-round RT-PCR of the TCR CDR3 used the HTBI primer set. TCRdb analysed the multiplex PCR reads with MiXCR anew, one entry per CDR3 protein. Among roughly 510,000 distinct CDR3 sequences listed, roughly 20% were seen once. The sample consisted of blood. Every receptor here comes from a man aged 18-30 years with Graves' hyperthyroidism.

Only a few counts were recorded for this clonotype. The chain couples TRBV20-1 to TRBJ2-5, with D perhaps TRBD1 (5 bases). CDR1 DFQATT and CDR2 SNEGSKA come from the germline V gene (reference sequence). The CDR3 totals 14 residues. Trimming removed 0 bases at V and 4 bases at J, with 12 bases between. CDR3 protein: CSARDHGQPETQYF. CDR3 sequence (DNA): TGCAGTGCTAGAGATCATGGACAACCAGAGACCCAGTACTTC.

This clonotype was seen ten or more times. In nucleotides, the CDR3 is TGTGCCAGCGTAGACGGGACAGGCGCCTACTATGGCTACACCTTC. Translated, it gives CASVDGTGAYYGYTF. This chain connects TRBV12-3 or TRBV12-4 to TRBJ1-2; 8 nucleotides align to TRBD1. V lost 8 bases and J lost 3; bases outside the gene matches: 11. The CDR3 length is 15 residues.

This clonotype showed up many times. The rearrangement uses TRBV27 and TRBJ2-2; 7 bases agree with TRBD1. Trimming cost V 4 bases and J 7 bases; bases outside gene matches: 6. Germline CDR1 reads MNHEY; CDR2 reads SMNVEV (reference sequence). The CDR3 spans 14 residues. The DNA for the CDR3 is TGTGCCAGCAGTTCGAGACAGGGTTACGGGGAGCTGTTTTTT. The encoded protein is CASSSRQGYGELFF.